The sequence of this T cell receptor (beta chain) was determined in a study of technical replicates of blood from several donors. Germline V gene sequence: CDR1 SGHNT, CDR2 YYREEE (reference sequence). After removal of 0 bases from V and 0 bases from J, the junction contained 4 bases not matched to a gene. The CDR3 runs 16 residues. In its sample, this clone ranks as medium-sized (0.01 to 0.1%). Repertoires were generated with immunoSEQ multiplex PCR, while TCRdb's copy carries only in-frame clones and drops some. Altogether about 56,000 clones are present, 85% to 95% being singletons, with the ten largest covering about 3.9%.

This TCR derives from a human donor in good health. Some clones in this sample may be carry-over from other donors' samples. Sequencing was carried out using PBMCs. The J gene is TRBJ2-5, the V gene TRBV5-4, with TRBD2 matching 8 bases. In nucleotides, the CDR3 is TGTGCCAGCAGCTTGGTTTTAGCGGGGTACCAAGAGACCCAGTACTTC. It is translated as CASSLVLAGYQETQYF.